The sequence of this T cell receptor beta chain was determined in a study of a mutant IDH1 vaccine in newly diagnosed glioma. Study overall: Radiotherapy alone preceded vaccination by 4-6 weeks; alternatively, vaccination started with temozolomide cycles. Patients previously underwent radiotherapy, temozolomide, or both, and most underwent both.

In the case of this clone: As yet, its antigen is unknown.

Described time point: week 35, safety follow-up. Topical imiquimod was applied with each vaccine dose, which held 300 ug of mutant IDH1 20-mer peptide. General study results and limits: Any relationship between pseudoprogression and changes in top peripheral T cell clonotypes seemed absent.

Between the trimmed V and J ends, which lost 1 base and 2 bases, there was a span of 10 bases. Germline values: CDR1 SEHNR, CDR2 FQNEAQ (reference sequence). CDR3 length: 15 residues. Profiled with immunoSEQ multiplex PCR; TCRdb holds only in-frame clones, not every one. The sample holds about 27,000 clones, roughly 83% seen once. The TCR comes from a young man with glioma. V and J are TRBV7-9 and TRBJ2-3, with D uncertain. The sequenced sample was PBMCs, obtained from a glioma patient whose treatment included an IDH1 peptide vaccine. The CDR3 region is CASSLDRQNTDTQYF. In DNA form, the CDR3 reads TGTGCCAGCAGCTTAGACCGCCAAAACACAGATACGCAGTATTTT.